The text below deals with one T cell receptor (beta chain). Its cognate antigen is unknown. Sequencing used immunoSEQ multiplex PCR; TCRdb keeps in-frame clones, though not all of them. Counted here are 140,000 or so clones, less than 90% occurring once; the ten biggest clones make up about a sixth. The data were obtained in a study of radiation and T cells in renal cell carcinoma. Notes on the study in general: Pretreatment tumor biopsies were lacking, so baseline clonotypes are unknown.

The CDR3 extends over 15 amino acids. CDR1 WSHSY and CDR2 SAAADI come from the germline V gene. V was shortened by 8 bases and J by 2 bases, with 17 bases between the two germline ends. Specified time point: blood 4 weeks post-SBRT, at nephrectomy. Treatment meaning: 15 Gy SBRT to primary tumor, nephrectomy 4 weeks later. Nephrectomy followed 15 Gy stereotactic body radiation by 4 weeks. V is TRBV10-2 and J is TRBJ2-3, with D possibly matching TRBD1 (6 bases). The sequences come from blood, collected from a patient whose treatment included radiotherapy and nephrectomy. This receptor was taken from a woman aged 45-60 years with renal cell carcinoma. Here the CDR3 DNA reads TGCGCCAGCCCCAACAGGGAATGTTTCACAGATACGCAGTATTTT. It specifies CASPNRECFTDTQYF.